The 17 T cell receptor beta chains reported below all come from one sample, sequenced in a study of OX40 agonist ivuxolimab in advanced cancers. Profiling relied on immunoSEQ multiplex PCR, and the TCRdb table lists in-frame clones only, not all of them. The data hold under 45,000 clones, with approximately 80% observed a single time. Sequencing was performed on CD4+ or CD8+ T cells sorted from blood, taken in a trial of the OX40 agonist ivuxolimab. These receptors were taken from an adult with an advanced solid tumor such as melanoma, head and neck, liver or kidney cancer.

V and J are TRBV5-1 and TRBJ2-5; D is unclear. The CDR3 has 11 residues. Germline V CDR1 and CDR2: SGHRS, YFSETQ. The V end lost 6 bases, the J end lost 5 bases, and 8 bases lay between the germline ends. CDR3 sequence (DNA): TGCGCCAGCAACCTAGGGGAGACCCAGTACTTC. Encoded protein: CASNLGETQYF.

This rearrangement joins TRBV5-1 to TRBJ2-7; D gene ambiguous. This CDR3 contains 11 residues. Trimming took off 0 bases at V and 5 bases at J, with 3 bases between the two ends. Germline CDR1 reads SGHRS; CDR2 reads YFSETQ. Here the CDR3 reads CASSLGDEQYF. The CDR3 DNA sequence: TGCGCCAGCAGCTTGGGCGACGAGCAGTACTTC.

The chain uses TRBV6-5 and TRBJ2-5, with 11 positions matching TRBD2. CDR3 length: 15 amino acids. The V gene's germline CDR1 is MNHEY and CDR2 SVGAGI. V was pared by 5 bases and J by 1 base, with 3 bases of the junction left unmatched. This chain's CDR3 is CASSRTSGFQETQYF. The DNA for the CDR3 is TGTGCCAGCAGTCGGACTAGCGGGTTCCAAGAGACCCAGTACTTC.

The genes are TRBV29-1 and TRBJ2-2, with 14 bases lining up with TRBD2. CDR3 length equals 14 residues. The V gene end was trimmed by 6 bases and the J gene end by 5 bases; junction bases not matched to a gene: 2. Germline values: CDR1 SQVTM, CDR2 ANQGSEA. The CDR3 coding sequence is TGCAGCGTCCGACTAGCGGGGGGGACCGGGGAGCTGTTTTTT. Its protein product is CSVRLAGGTGELFF.

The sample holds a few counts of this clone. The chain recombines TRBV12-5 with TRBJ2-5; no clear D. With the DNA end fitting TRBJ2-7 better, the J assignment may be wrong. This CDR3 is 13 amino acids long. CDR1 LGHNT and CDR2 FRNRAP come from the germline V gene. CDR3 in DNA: TGTGCTAGTGGGATAGCAAATTCCTACGAGCAGTACTTC. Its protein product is CASGIANSYEQYF.

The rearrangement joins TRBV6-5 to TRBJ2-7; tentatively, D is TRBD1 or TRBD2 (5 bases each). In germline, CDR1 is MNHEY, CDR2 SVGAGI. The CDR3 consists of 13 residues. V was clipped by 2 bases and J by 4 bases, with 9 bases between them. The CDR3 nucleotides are TGTGCCAGCAGTTACAGGGACGCTTACGAGCAGTACTTC. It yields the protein CASSYRDAYEQYF.

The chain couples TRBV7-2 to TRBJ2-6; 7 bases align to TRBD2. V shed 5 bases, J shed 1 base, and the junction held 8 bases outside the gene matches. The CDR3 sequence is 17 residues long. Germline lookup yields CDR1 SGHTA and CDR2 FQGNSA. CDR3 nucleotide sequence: TGTGCCAGCAGCCCCGGGGGGTTGTGGTCTGGGGCCAACGTCCTGACTTTC. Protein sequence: CASSPGGLWSGANVLTF.

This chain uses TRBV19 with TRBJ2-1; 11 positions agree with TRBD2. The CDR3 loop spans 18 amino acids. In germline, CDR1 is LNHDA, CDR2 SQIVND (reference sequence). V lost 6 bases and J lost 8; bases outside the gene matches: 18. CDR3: CASSPDELLAGAVYEQFF. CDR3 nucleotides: TGTGCCAGTAGCCCTGACGAGCTACTAGCGGGGGCTGTGTATGAGCAGTTCTTC.

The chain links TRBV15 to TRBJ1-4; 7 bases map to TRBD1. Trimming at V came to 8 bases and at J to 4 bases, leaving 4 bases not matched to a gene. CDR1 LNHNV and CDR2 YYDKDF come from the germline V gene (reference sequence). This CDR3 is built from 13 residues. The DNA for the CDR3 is TGTGCCACCCAGACAGGGAGTAATGAAAAACTGTTTTTT. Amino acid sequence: CATQTGSNEKLFF.

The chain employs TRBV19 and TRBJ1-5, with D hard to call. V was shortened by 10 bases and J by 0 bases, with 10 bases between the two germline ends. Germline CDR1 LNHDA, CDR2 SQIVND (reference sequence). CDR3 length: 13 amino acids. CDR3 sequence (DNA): TGTGCCACCACCGAGTATAGCAATCAGCCCCAGCATTTT. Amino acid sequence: CATTEYSNQPQHF.

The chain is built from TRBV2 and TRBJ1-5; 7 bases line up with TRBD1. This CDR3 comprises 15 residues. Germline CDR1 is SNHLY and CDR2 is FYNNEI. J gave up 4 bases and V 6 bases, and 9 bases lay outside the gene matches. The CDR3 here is CASSQGDRENQPQHF. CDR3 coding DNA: TGTGCCAGCAGCCAAGGAGACAGGGAAAATCAGCCCCAGCATTTT.

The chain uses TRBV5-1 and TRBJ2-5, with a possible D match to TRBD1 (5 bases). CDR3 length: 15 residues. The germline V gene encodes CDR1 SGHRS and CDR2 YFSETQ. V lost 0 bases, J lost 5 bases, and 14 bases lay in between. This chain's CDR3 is CASSLARVEAETQYF. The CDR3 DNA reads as TGCGCCAGCAGCTTGGCCAGGGTAGAAGCGGAGACCCAGTACTTC.

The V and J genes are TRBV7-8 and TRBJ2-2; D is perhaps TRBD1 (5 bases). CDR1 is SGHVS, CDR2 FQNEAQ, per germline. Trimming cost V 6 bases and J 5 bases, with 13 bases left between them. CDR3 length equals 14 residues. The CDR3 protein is CASSFKQATGELFF. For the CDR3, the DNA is TGTGCCAGCAGTTTCAAACAGGCTACCGGGGAGCTGTTTTTT.

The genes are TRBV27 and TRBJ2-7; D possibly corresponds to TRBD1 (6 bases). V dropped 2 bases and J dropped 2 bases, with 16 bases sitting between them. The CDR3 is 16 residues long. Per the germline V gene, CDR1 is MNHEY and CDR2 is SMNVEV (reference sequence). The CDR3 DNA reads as TGTGCCAGCAGTTTAAGGGGGATTGCAGGGACCTACGAGCAGTACTTC. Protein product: CASSLRGIAGTYEQYF.

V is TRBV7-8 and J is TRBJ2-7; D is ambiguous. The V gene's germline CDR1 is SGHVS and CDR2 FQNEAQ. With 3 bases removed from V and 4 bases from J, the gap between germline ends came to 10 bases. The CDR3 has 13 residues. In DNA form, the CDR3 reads TGTGCCAGCAGCTTTGGGATGGTTTACGAGCAGTACTTC. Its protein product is CASSFGMVYEQYF. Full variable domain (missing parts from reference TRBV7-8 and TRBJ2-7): GAGVSQSPRYKVAKRGQDVALRCDPISGHVSLFWYQQALGQGPEFLTYFQNEAQLDKSGLPSDRFFAERPEGSVSTLKIQRTQQEDSAVYLCASSFGMVYEQYFGPGTRLTVT.

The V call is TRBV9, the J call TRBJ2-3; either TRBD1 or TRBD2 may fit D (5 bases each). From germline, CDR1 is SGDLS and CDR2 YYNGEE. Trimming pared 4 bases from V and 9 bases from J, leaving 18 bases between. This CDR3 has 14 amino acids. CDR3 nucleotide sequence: TGTGCCAGCAGCATCCGGGCCTCCGGGGACACGCAGTATTTT. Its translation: CASSIRASGDTQYF. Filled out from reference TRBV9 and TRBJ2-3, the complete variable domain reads DSGVTQTPKHLITATGQRVTLRCSPRSGDLSVYWYQQSLDQGLQFLIQYYNGEERAKGNILERFSAQQFPDLHSELNLSSLELGDSALYFCASSIRASGDTQYFGPGTRLTVL.

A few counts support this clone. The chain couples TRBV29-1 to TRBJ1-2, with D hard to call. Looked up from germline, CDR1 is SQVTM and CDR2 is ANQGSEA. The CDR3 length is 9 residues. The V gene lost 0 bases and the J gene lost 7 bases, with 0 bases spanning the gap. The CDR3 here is CSVEDGYTF. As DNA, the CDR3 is TGCAGCGTTGAAGATGGCTACACCTTC.